This T cell receptor (beta chain) is drawn from a study of shared clonotypes between healthy human individuals (dated by TCRdb to between 2020 and 2021). Notes on the research overall: A couple of women and a few men aged 18 to 49 years were included in the cohort. To increase sequencing depth and limit assay-specific biases, TCR repertoire library preparation and sequencing were carried out by different laboratories using diverse techniques. For each donor, CD4 naive and CD4 memory were each run on three plates, CD8 naive on two plates, and CD8 memory on one plate. The study deeply sequenced blood TCR repertoires of 5 or 6 healthy adults to estimate repertoire size and the extent of clonotype sharing between individuals. Between about 0.8 and 9 billion PBMCs per donor were obtained by leukapheresis.

The donors were healthy, HIV-negative adults who had no recently reported acute infections or vaccinations. Every donor was a Caucasian adult living in Nashville, Tennessee, USA. CD4+ T cells were enriched through magnetic negative selection, after which naive cells were positively selected on CD45RA and the remaining negative fraction served as the memory subset. Blood was collected by leukapheresis, and PBMCs were isolated by Ficoll-Histopaque density gradient centrifugation and then cryopreserved in liquid nitrogen vapor phase. Purity and quantity of every magnetically sorted T cell population were checked by analytical flow cytometry. Genomic DNA was isolated from every sorted fraction and measured by UV absorbance on a Nanodrop 2000c. In this sample, this clone turned up once. The antigen it recognizes is unknown. No base-level quality is on record; no much larger clone is a single base apart.

The study at large found these results: Sampling was limited to blood, and TCR repertoires in tissue likely differ from TCR repertoires in blood. Clonotypes shared by all four sorted-subset donors showed higher generation probabilities than non-shared clonotypes. Incomplete sequencing was indicated by rarefaction of sorted-subset datasets, despite the large sequencing depth. Naive subsets generally had larger estimated clonotype richness than memory subsets did. Across a handful of donors, roughly 5% of naive CD4, around 3.3% of naive CD8, about 2% of memory CD4, and 0.4% to 0.45% of memory CD8 clonotypes were shared. Pairwise subsampling indicated that sequencing depth was expected to affect the degree of clonotype sharing among donors. The genetic and exposure-history diversity represented was limited by the small number of donors.

Using the deep immunoSEQ assay, TCR CDR3 regions were amplified from genomic DNA by multiplex PCR. Extracted genomic DNA from each cell subset was spread evenly across all wells of several immunoSEQ 96-well plates, with each plate serving as a replicate. Each replicate PCR for sorted subsets received roughly 0.2 ug genomic DNA, equal to 28,000 or so T cell genomes. Purified libraries were measured with a Qubit 3.0 fluorometer, size-checked on a Bioanalyzer 2100, and measured again with the KAPA Library Quantification kit. Each immunoSEQ 96-well plate was sequenced on its own single-read 150-cycle Illumina NextSeq 550 flow cell. In the authors' own workflow: The immunoSEQ output contained only junctional sequences without quality scores, so filtering could not match that applied to full-length reads. Sequences were annotated with PyIR, a Python wrapper for IgBLAST v1.9, and V/J genes and CDR3 were assigned using IMGT germline references. Reads with weak V/J assignments (E-value above 1e-6), missing CDR3, stop codons, out-of-frame junctions, or ambiguous translated residues were removed. V3J clonotypes were defined as sequences sharing an identical inferred V gene, J gene, and CDR3 amino acid sequence. To compute the percentage overlap between repertoires, the number of shared unique clonotypes was divided by the size of the smaller repertoire. Three approaches were used to assess repertoire richness: RTK rarefaction, the Chao1 estimator, and Recon v2.1 estimates of unobserved clonotypes. For all TCRbeta clonotypes obtained by the gDNA method from a few donors, generation probabilities were computed with OLGA. TCRdb stores this immuneACCESS table with in-frame sequences only. Part of the clones is absent; in the studies checked, under half of the shortfall reflects unresolved V genes, and no reason is known for the rest. That table furnishes V, J and clone size, whereas the DNA furnished D and trimming. The sample includes some 2,000,000 clones, with around 95% observed a single time. The ten largest clones represent 0.1% to 0.15% of the sample.

Source material: naive CD4+ T cells sorted from blood. The label giving this sample's cell subset or site can be read as: CD45RA+ positively selected. The TCR comes from a man aged 18 to 29 in good health.

The nucleotides read TGCGCCAGCAGCTCGGAAGGACTTAATCAGCCCCAGCATTTT. Its protein reads: CASSSEGLNQPQHF. The chain joins TRBV5-1 to TRBJ1-5; confidence is insufficient to name the D gene. The germline V gene specifies SGHRS as CDR1 and YFSETQ as CDR2. Inclusive of the bounding cysteine and phenylalanine, the CDR3 is 14 residues long. This entry keeps only the CDR3 DNA: 42 bases, framed from base 1. Relative to germline, V is 3 bases shorter and J is 4 bases shorter, with 11 bases between their ends.